These 18 T cell receptor beta chains came from one sample sequenced in a study of blood T cells in healthy people across ages. Using a J-beta primer mix together with a sample-barcoded 5' primer, a second PCR was run for about 6 to 12 cycles. TCRdb re-derived calls from the 5' RACE reads in MiXCR, one entry per CDR3 protein. The sample has approximately 2,000,000 distinct CDR3 sequences, about two fifths seen once. Sequencing was performed on blood. The receptor set was obtained from a human donor in good health.

The sample holds a few counts of this clonotype. The chain joins TRBV28 to TRBJ2-3; 12 nucleotides match TRBD2. The CDR3 runs to 16 residues. Trimming removed 7 bases from V and 0 bases from J; junction bases left unmatched: 5. The germline gives CDR1 MDHEN, CDR2 SYDVKM. The DNA of the CDR3 is TGTGCCAGCATCGTTGGACTAGCGGGGAGCACAGATACGCAGTATTTT. Its translation is CASIVGLAGSTDTQYF.

This clonotype was seen more than once but under ten times. The rearrangement links TRBV14 to TRBJ2-1; D not certain. The CDR3 has 16 residues. The V end lost 1 base, the J end lost 3 bases, and 13 bases lay between the germline ends. CDR1 is SGHDN and CDR2 is FVKESK in the germline V gene. CDR3: CASSQVRDFLYNEQFF. The CDR3 DNA reads TGTGCCAGCAGCCAAGTTAGAGATTTCCTCTACAATGAGCAGTTCTTC.

This clonotype was counted a few times. CDR3 in DNA: TGCGCCAGCAGCCAAGATACGGGGCGAGCCTACGAGCAGTACTTC. The encoded protein is CASSQDTGRAYEQYF. The V and J genes are TRBV4-1 and TRBJ2-7; D is tentatively TRBD1 or TRBD2 (5 bases each). CDR1 MGHRA and CDR2 YSYEKL come from the germline V gene. V was pared by 0 bases and J by 2 bases, with 11 bases between. The CDR3 totals 15 residues.

This clonotype turned up a few times. This chain joins TRBV11-1 and TRBJ2-3, with D hard to call. V gave up 5 bases and J gave up 2 bases, with 11 bases separating them. CDR1 is SGHAT, CDR2 FQDESV, per germline (reference sequence). The CDR3 runs to 14 residues. CDR3 sequence reads: CASSNRAFTDTQYF. CDR3 nucleotide sequence: TGTGCCAGCAGCAACCGGGCCTTCACAGATACGCAGTATTTT.

The sample holds one count of this clonotype. V gene TRBV5-1 combines with J gene TRBJ1-2; the D gene is possibly TRBD1 (5 bases). Germline CDR1 SGHRS, CDR2 YFSETQ. The length of the CDR3 is 15 residues. V lost 2 bases to trimming and J lost 3 bases, with 14 bases between them. CDR3 DNA sequence: TGCGCCAGCAGCTTTGGAGGGGCTTTTGACTATGGCTACACCTTC. Protein: CASSFGGAFDYGYTF. Variable domain in full (rest from reference TRBV5-1 and TRBJ1-2): KAGVTQTPRYLIKTRGQQVTLSCSPISGHRSVSWYQQTPGQGLQFLFEYFSETQRNKGNFPGRFSGRQFSNSRSEMNVSTLELGDSALYLCASSFGGAFDYGYTFGSGTRLTVV.

The chain carries TRBV20-1 and TRBJ2-5; D uncertain. Per germline, CDR1 DFQATT and CDR2 SNEGSKA (reference sequence). The ends were cut back, 5 bases at V and 4 bases at J, with 8 bases in the middle. The CDR3 contains 11 residues. The CDR3: CSALAVETQYF. CDR3 sequence (DNA): TGCAGTGCTTTAGCAGTAGAGACCCAGTACTTC.

This rearrangement joins TRBV3-1 to TRBJ1-2; a weak D match, TRBD1 (5 bases). Germline values: CDR1 LGHDT, CDR2 YNNKEL (reference sequence). This CDR3 comprises 15 residues. V shed 1 base and J shed 9 bases, with 18 bases lying between them. In DNA form, the CDR3 reads TGTGCCAGCAGCCAAGGGGGCTGGGACGGCCGCAGCTACACCTTC. Translated, it gives CASSQGGWDGRSYTF.

The chain recombines TRBV7-2 with TRBJ2-4; the D gene is possibly TRBD2 (6 bases). With 1 base removed from V and 5 bases from J, the gap between germline ends came to 15 bases. The germline V gene encodes CDR1 SGHTA and CDR2 FQGNSA. The CDR3 loop spans 16 amino acids. The CDR3 DNA follows: TGTGCCAGCAGCTTAGTCAGCGGGCAGGCCCAAAACATTCAGTACTTC. Protein: CASSLVSGQAQNIQYF.

This sequence joins TRBV28 and TRBJ2-3; D possibly uses TRBD1 or TRBD2 (7 bases each). Trimming shortened V by 10 bases and J by 1 base, and 21 bases separated the two germline ends. The CDR3 totals 16 residues. In germline, CDR1 is MDHEN, CDR2 SYDVKM. CDR3 amino acids: CATLAEGAGGTDTQYF. Written as DNA, the CDR3 is TGTGCCACCCTCGCGGAGGGGGCGGGGGGCACAGATACGCAGTATTTT.

The V call is TRBV12-3 or TRBV12-4, the J call TRBJ2-4; D call uncertain. V gave up 5 bases and J gave up 8 bases, with 16 bases separating them. CDR3 length: 14 amino acids. This CDR3 is CASSPRSGSYIQYF. CDR3 nucleotides: TGTGCCAGCAGTCCACGGTCAGGTTCATACATTCAGTACTTC.

This clonotype was recorded once. This may be a read error, as it is one base from a much larger clone. The chain uses TRBV5-1 and TRBJ2-1; D call uncertain. The DNA end lines up better with TRBJ2-7; the J call may be wrong. The CDR3 has 14 residues. Germline CDR1 reads SGHRS; CDR2 reads YFSETQ. The CDR3, as DNA: TGCGCCAGCAGCACCCAGAGCTCCTACAATGAGCAGTACTTC. Amino acids: CASSTQSSYNEQYF.

The chain has TRBV11-2 and TRBJ1-1, with D possibly being TRBD1 (5 bases). Germline CDR1 is SGHAT and CDR2 is FQNNGV. The CDR3 is 13 residues long. Trimming removed 5 bases from V and 11 bases from J, with 18 bases in between. Here the CDR3 reads CASSPLGHGGAFF. DNA for the CDR3: TGTGCCAGCAGCCCCCTAGGGCACGGGGGGGCTTTCTTT.

The rearrangement joins TRBV21-1 to TRBJ2-6; the table names TRBD2, a call not compared with the DNA. TRBV21-1 is assigned pseudogene status. The CDR3 is 17 residues long. The CDR3 region is CASSLGEYHSGANVLTF. The CDR3 DNA reads TGTGCCAGCAGCCTCGGGGAGTACCACTCTGGGGCCAACGTCCTGACTTTC.

The table lists this clonotype with a count of one. Sequence at one end of the junction differs from germline and may be a read error. The CDR3 loop reads CSVTVTAGGERYF. The CDR3 DNA sequence: TGCAGCGTTACTGTCACGGCCGGTGGCGAGCGGTACTTC. This chain connects TRBV29-1 to TRBJ2-7; D gene uncertain. CDR3 length: 13 residues. The V gene's germline CDR1 is SQVTM and CDR2 ANQGSEA.

The chain uses TRBV28 and TRBJ2-7; D remains unclear. With 6 bases removed from V and 3 bases from J, the gap between germline ends came to 6 bases. This CDR3 is 11 amino acids long. The germline CDR1 and CDR2 sequences are MDHEN and SYDVKM. CDR3 coding DNA: TGTGCCAGCAGGTCTGACTACGAGCAGTACTTC. Translation gives CASRSDYEQYF. Full variable domain (rest looked up from reference TRBV28 and TRBJ2-7): DVKVTQSSRYLVKRTGEKVFLECVQDMDHENMFWYRQDPGLGLRLIYFSYDVKMKEKGDIPEGYSVSREKKERFSLILESASTNQTSMYLCASRSDYEQYFGPGTRLTVT.

J is TRBJ2-6 and V is TRBV6-6; TRBD1 is a possible D gene (7 bases). CDR1 and CDR2 from the germline V gene are MNHNY and SVGAGI (reference sequence). The CDR3 is 16 residues long. The V and J ends lost 7 bases and 2 bases respectively, with 15 bases between them. The CDR3 protein is CASNIDREAGANVLTF. In nucleotides, the CDR3 is TGTGCCAGCAACATAGACAGGGAGGCTGGGGCCAACGTCCTGACTTTC.

This sequence joins TRBV5-1 and TRBJ2-5; TRBD1 agrees at 7 bases. Germline trimming cut 1 base from V and 3 bases from J; bases unmatched to any gene: 6. The CDR3 has 15 amino acids. Germline loops: CDR1 SGHRS, CDR2 YFSETQ. The CDR3 sequence: CASSLRPTGEETQYF. CDR3 in DNA: TGCGCCAGCAGCTTGCGGCCAACAGGGGAAGAGACCCAGTACTTC.

The chain carries TRBV12-3 or TRBV12-4 and TRBJ2-5; 10 bases fit TRBD2. V trimming: 8 bases; J trimming: 0 bases; junction bases outside the gene matches: 15. The CDR3 covers 18 residues. The chain's CDR3 is CASRSGVAGGLYQETQYF. Here the CDR3 DNA reads TGTGCCAGCCGATCCGGGGTAGCGGGGGGTCTGTACCAAGAGACCCAGTACTTC.